This T cell receptor beta chain was found in a study of cytomegalovirus exposure and HLA in healthy donors. V was shortened by 3 bases and J by 4 bases, with 9 bases between the two germline ends. Germline loops: CDR1 GTSNPN, CDR2 SVGIG (reference sequence). This CDR3 comprises 12 residues. PCR amplification relied on 60 Vbeta primers (plus 13 Jbeta primers). The assay was immunoSEQ multiplex PCR, and TCRdb's table has in-frame clones only and misses some. The table lists fewer than 200,000 clones, around 84% of them singletons. Sequencing was carried out using PBMCs. The TCR comes from a girl aged 2 to 9 in good health and CMV-seropositive. V and J are TRBV30 and TRBJ1-2, with D unresolved. In DNA, the CDR3 is TGTGCCTGGAGGGTAGAGGTCTATGGCTACACCTTC. Translated, it gives CAWRVEVYGYTF.